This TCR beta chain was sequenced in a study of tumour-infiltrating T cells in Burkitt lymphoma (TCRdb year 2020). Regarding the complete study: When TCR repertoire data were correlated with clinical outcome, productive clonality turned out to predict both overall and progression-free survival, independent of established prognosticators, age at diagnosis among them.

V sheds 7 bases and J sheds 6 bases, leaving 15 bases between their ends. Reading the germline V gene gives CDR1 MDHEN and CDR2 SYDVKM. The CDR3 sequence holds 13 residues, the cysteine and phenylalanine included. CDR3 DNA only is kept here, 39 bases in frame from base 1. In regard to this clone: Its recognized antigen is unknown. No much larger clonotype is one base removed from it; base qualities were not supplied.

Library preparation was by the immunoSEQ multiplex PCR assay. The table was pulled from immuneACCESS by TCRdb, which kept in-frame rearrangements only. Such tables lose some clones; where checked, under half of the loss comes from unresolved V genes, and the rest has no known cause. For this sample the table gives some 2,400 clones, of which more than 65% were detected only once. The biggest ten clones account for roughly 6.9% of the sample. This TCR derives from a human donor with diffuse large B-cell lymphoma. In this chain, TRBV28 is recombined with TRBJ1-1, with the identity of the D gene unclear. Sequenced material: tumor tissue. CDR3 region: CASNLPLGSEAFF. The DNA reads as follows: TGTGCCAGCAACCTTCCTCTTGGGTCTGAAGCTTTCTTT.